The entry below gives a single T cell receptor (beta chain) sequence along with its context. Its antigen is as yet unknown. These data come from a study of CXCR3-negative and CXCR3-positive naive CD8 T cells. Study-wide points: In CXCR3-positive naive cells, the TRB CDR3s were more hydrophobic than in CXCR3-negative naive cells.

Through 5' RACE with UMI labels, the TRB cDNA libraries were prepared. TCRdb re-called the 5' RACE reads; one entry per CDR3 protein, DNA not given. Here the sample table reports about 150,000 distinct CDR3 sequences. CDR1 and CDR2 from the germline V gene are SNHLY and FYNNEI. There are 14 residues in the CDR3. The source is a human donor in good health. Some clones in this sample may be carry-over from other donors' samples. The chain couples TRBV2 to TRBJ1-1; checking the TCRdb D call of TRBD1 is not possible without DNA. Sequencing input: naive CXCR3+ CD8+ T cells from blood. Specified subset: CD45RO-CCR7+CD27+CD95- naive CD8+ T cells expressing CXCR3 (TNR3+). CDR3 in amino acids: CASTAGTGPFEAFF.